Sequencing of this T cell receptor beta chain was carried out in a study of blood T cells in healthy people across ages. Study-wide findings and caveats: Since the PBMCs were unsorted, naive and antigen-experienced cells could not be conclusively compared.

Germline lookup yields CDR1 SGHRS and CDR2 YFSETQ. Losses at the gene ends were 6 bases for V and 0 bases for J; bases not matched to a gene: 7. The CDR3 sequence is 15 residues long. With respect to this clonotype: Antigen specificity is unknown. In this CDR3 the conserved last residue, phenylalanine or tryptophan, is missing, so a read error is likely.

A J-beta primer mix and a sample-barcoded 5' primer were used in a second PCR of roughly 7 to 12 cycles. MiXCR, run by TCRdb on the 5' RACE reads, gives a single entry per CDR3 protein. The repertoire holds 750,000 to 950,000 distinct CDR3 sequences, with 25% to 30% as singletons. This same sample was also part of a study on T cells of mothers and their children. That work states: About 6 children and their three healthy Caucasian mothers were the donors.

The sequenced material came from blood. The sequence was obtained from a woman between 40 and 55 years old in good health. The chain recombines TRBV5-1 with TRBJ2-3; 7 nucleotides match TRBD1. The CDR3: CASKTGALSTDTQYC. The CDR3 nucleotides are TGCGCCAGCAAAACAGGGGCCCTCAGCACAGATACGCAGTATTGT.